The clone carrying this T cell receptor (beta chain) was seen only a few times. Its target is not known. The sample comes from a study of lymphopenia after photon versus proton radiotherapy. Study findings and constraints: Larger post-nadir TCR diversity loss correlated inversely with survival in deceased patients.

The V end lost 7 bases, the J end lost 13 bases, and 16 bases lay between the germline ends. This CDR3 is 11 amino acids long. Germline CDR1 reads MNHEY; CDR2 reads SVGAGI. TCRdb's copy holds only in-frame clones and misses some; the assay was immunoSEQ multiplex PCR. The data hold 23,000 or so clones, with about nine tenths observed a single time. The starting material was peripheral blood, obtained from a patient treated with photon-based radiotherapy. The clonotype originates from a man between 50 and 59 years old with gastric cancer. The V call is TRBV6-5, the J call TRBJ1-2; D is undetermined. The CDR3 region has the DNA TGTGCCAGCACCTCCGGCCAGGTCCTCACCTTC. Translation: CASTSGQVLTF.